This T cell receptor (beta chain) came from a study of cytomegalovirus exposure and HLA in healthy donors. Study overall: A subsequent analysis stated that the 120 or so validation repertoires were run on the same platform as the 550 to 750 first-cohort repertoires.

The germline V gene has CDR1 SEHNR and CDR2 FQNEAQ (reference sequence). V was pared by 2 bases and J by 1 base, with 5 bases between. This CDR3 comprises 13 residues. The donors belonged to the roughly 110-subject validation cohort, separate from the approximately 700-subject first cohort. Measured with immunoSEQ multiplex PCR; TCRdb has only the in-frame clones, and not every one. This sample has 71,000 or so clones, with approximately 95% found just once. With regard to this clone: The antigen is not known.

Study-level findings and limits: Cytomegalovirus association was listed for 164 TCR beta chains. Reportedly, diagnosis of cytomegalovirus status by the classifier showed high specificity and sensitivity.

This chain joins TRBV7-9 and TRBJ1-1; D call uncertain. Material for sequencing was PBMCs. The TCR originated in a woman under 30 in good health and CMV-seropositive. Written as DNA, the CDR3 is TGTGCCAGCAGCTTATCCAAGAACACTGAAGCTTTCTTT. It encodes CASSLSKNTEAFF. The full variable domain, with the rest looked up from reference TRBV7-9 and TRBJ1-1, is DTGVSQNPRHKITKRGQNVTFRCDPISEHNRLYWYRQTLGQGPEFLTYFQNEAQLEKSRLLSDRFSAERPKGSFSTLEIQRTEQGDSAMYLCASSLSKNTEAFFGQGTRLTVV.